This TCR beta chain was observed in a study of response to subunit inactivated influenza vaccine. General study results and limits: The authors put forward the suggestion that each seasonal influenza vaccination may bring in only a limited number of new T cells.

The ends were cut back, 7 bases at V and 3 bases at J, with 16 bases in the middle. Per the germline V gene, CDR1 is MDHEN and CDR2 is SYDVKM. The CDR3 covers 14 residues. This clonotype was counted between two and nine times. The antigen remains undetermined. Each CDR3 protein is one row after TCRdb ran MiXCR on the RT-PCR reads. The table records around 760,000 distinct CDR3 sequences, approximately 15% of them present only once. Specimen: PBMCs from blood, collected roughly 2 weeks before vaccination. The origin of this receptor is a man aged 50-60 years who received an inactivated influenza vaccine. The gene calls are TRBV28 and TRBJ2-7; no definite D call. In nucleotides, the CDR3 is TGTGCCAGCACCTCGGACCATAGTTACTACGAGCAGTACTTC. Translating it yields CASTSDHSYYEQYF. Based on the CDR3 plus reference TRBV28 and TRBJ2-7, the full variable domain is DVKVTQSSRYLVKRTGEKVFLECVQDMDHENMFWYRQDPGLGLRLIYFSYDVKMKEKGDIPEGYSVSREKKERFSLILESASTNQTSMYLCASTSDHSYYEQYFGPGTRLTVT.